The rows below give T cell receptor beta chains drawn from one sample of a study of regulatory T cells in long-lasting Graves disease. MiXCR was run by TCRdb on the multiplex PCR reads, yielding one entry per CDR3 protein. This table has 400,000 to 450,000 distinct CDR3 sequences, 23% appearing once. The sample in question was peripheral blood mononuclear cells (PBMCs), obtained when the disease was refractory, from a patient treated with antithyroid drugs. Every receptor here comes from a female donor with Graves disease. The CDR3 runs from the conserved cysteine through the conserved F or W. Fields, in order: D gene, V gene, J gene, clone size, CDR3 protein, CDR3 DNA. A D gene is named only where the DNA matches it firmly. Part of the rows lack a size; the others show once, few, many or a class for expanded clones.

d_call: -; v_call: TRBV6-4; j_call: TRBJ2-6; clone_size: few; cdr3_aa: CASSSQTLPGANVLTF; cdr3_nt: TGTGCCAGCAGTTCCCAGACCCTCCCTGGGGCCAACGTCCTGACTTTC
d_call: TRBD2; v_call: TRBV29-1; j_call: TRBJ2-1; clone_size: -; cdr3_aa: CSVTNRGAGGPHSYNEQFF; cdr3_nt: TGCAGCGTAACTAATCGCGGGGCGGGAGGGCCCCACTCCTACAATGAGCAGTTCTTC
d_call: -; v_call: TRBV6-5; j_call: TRBJ2-5; clone_size: many; cdr3_aa: CASSYSTSMGETQYF; cdr3_nt: TGTGCCAGCAGTTACTCTACTAGTATGGGAGAGACCCAGTACTTC
d_call: -; v_call: TRBV11-2; j_call: TRBJ2-7; clone_size: -; cdr3_aa: CASRSSARWGARAYEQYF; cdr3_nt: TGTGCCAGCAGATCAAGTGCCCGGTGGGGAGCTCGGGCCTACGAGCAGTACTTC
d_call: -; v_call: TRBV7-9; j_call: TRBJ2-5; clone_size: -; cdr3_aa: CASSPATETQYF; cdr3_nt: TGTGCCAGCAGCCCAGCGACGGAGACCCAGTACTTC
d_call: -; v_call: TRBV6-1; j_call: TRBJ2-5; clone_size: -; cdr3_aa: CASSASAQETQYF; cdr3_nt: TGTGCCAGCAGTGCTAGCGCACAAGAGACCCAGTACTTC
d_call: -; v_call: TRBV5-1; j_call: TRBJ2-2; clone_size: -; cdr3_aa: CASSLEDPTNTGELFF; cdr3_nt: TGCGCCAGCAGCTTGGAGGACCCCACGAACACCGGGGAGCTGTTTTTT
d_call: -; v_call: TRBV28; j_call: TRBJ2-7; clone_size: many; cdr3_aa: CASSTRASSYEQYF; cdr3_nt: TGTGCCAGCAGTACCCGGGCCTCGAGCTACGAGCAGTACTTC
d_call: TRBD1; v_call: TRBV6-1; j_call: TRBJ2-7; clone_size: few; cdr3_aa: CASSEAGQPLYEQYF; cdr3_nt: TGTGCCAGCAGTGAAGCGGGACAGCCCCTCTACGAGCAGTACTTC
d_call: TRBD1; v_call: TRBV27; j_call: TRBJ1-2; clone_size: few; cdr3_aa: CASSTWDRLQEGYTF; cdr3_nt: TGTGCCAGCAGTACATGGGACAGGCTCCAGGAAGGCTACACCTTC
d_call: -; v_call: TRBV6-5; j_call: TRBJ2-7; clone_size: few; cdr3_aa: CASSYSILGPRYEQYF; cdr3_nt: TGTGCCAGCAGTTACTCGATCTTGGGTCCACGGTACGAGCAGTACTTC
d_call: -; v_call: TRBV6-1; j_call: TRBJ2-7; clone_size: many; cdr3_aa: CASSAGPSGSYEQYF; cdr3_nt: TGTGCCAGCAGCGCCGGGCCCTCGGGCTCCTACGAGCAGTACTTC
d_call: TRBD1; v_call: TRBV15; j_call: TRBJ2-7; clone_size: few; cdr3_aa: CATSRDLPGQGYEQYF; cdr3_nt: TGTGCCACCAGCAGAGATTTACCGGGACAGGGGTACGAGCAGTACTTC
d_call: -; v_call: TRBV28; j_call: TRBJ2-5; clone_size: many; cdr3_aa: CASSLVSQETQYF; cdr3_nt: TGTGCCAGCAGTTTAGTCAGTCAAGAGACCCAGTACTTC
d_call: -; v_call: TRBV2; j_call: TRBJ2-5; clone_size: many; cdr3_aa: CASSARGRVEETQYF; cdr3_nt: TGTGCCAGCAGTGCCCGGGGCAGGGTCGAAGAGACCCAGTACTTC
d_call: -; v_call: TRBV7-2; j_call: TRBJ1-1; clone_size: -; cdr3_aa: CASSSVQKVNTEAFF; cdr3_nt: TGTGCCAGCAGCTCAGTTCAGAAAGTGAACACTGAAGCTTTCTTT
d_call: -; v_call: TRBV9; j_call: TRBJ2-2; clone_size: -; cdr3_aa: CASSVVAGVTGELFF; cdr3_nt: TGTGCCAGCAGCGTAGTCGCAGGGGTCACCGGGGAGCTGTTTTTT
d_call: -; v_call: TRBV19; j_call: TRBJ1-2; clone_size: -; cdr3_aa: CASSDLVGSSRGYTF; cdr3_nt: TGTGCCAGTAGTGACTTAGTAGGATCCTCCCGGGGCTACACCTTC
d_call: TRBD1; v_call: TRBV20-1; j_call: TRBJ1-6; clone_size: once; cdr3_aa: CSAPNPGQGINSPLHF; cdr3_nt: TGCAGTGCTCCTAATCCCGGACAGGGCATTAATTCACCCCTCCACTTT
d_call: -; v_call: TRBV7-9; j_call: TRBJ2-5; clone_size: -; cdr3_aa: CASRPLLRSGETQYF; cdr3_nt: TGTGCCAGCAGACCTTTATTAAGGAGTGGAGAGACCCAGTACTTC
d_call: -; v_call: TRBV30; j_call: TRBJ2-7; clone_size: -; cdr3_aa: CAWSVEGISEQYF; cdr3_nt: TGTGCCTGGAGTGTTGAGGGAATCTCCGAGCAGTACTTC
d_call: -; v_call: TRBV19; j_call: TRBJ1-1; clone_size: -; cdr3_aa: CASSIVRGTEAFF; cdr3_nt: TGTGCCAGTAGTATAGTGAGGGGCACTGAAGCTTTCTTT
d_call: -; v_call: TRBV5-1; j_call: TRBJ1-2; clone_size: -; cdr3_aa: CASSSTVTYGYTF; cdr3_nt: TGCGCCAGCAGCTCGACAGTTACCTATGGCTACACCTTC
d_call: -; v_call: TRBV4-3; j_call: TRBJ1-6; clone_size: once; cdr3_aa: CASSQDIGGVTSPLHF; cdr3_nt: TGCGCCAGCAGCCAAGATATCGGGGGTGTTACTTCACCCCTCCACTTT
d_call: -; v_call: TRBV15; j_call: TRBJ2-7; clone_size: many; cdr3_aa: CATSSITGNDEQYF; cdr3_nt: TGTGCCACCAGCAGTATTACAGGGAACGACGAGCAGTACTTC
d_call: -; v_call: TRBV10-3; j_call: TRBJ1-6; clone_size: -; cdr3_aa: CAISDLTENSLLHF; cdr3_nt: TGTGCCATCAGTGATCTTACAGAAAATTCACTCCTCCACTTT